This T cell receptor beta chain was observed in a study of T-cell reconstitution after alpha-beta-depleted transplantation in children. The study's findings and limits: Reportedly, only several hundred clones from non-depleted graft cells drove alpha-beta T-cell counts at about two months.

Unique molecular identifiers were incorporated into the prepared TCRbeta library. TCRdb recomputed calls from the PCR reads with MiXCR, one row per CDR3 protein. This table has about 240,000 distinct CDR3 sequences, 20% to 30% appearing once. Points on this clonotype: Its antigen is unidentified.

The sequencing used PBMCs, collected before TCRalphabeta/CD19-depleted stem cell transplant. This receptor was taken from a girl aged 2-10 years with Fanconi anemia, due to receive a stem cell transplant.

The CDR3 region is CSVEVGTRYNEQFF. In DNA, the CDR3 is TGCAGCGTTGAAGTAGGGACTAGATACAATGAGCAGTTCTTC. The chain recombines TRBV29-1 with TRBJ2-1; 8 bases agree with TRBD2. CDR1 SQVTM and CDR2 ANQGSEA come from the germline V gene. J was trimmed by 4 bases and V by 1 base; bases with no gene match: 3. The CDR3 is made up of 14 amino acids.